Here is one TCR beta chain with its context. This sample is part of a study of blood T cell repertoires in COVID-19. At the level of the study: Sites across the United States, Italy and Spain contributed samples from acute and convalescent COVID-19. PBMCs, B-cell-depleted T cells, or T cells provided the cDNA or gDNA that made up the material.

Original processing notes: By means of reference gene primer amplification, nucleated cell counts were estimated. Assay: immunoSEQ multiplex PCR; the TCRdb copy retains only in-frame clones and omits some. The D gene and trimming were derived from the DNA, and the V and J assignments and clone size from that table. Among some 99,000 clones listed, around 84% were seen once. Trimming at V came to 2 bases and at J to 4 bases, leaving 7 bases not matched to a gene. The CDR3 extends over 15 amino acids. The germline V gene encodes CDR1 SGHVS and CDR2 FNYEAQ. The chain employs TRBV7-6 and TRBJ2-7, with TRBD2 identical over 8 bases. Input material: peripheral blood. This receptor was identified in a woman at least 80 years old with active or convalescent COVID-19. The chain's CDR3 is CASSLYFAGGYEQYF. In DNA form, the CDR3 reads TGTGCCAGCAGCTTATACTTTGCGGGAGGTTACGAGCAGTACTTC.